This T cell receptor (beta chain) is from a study of OX40 agonist ivuxolimab in advanced cancers. Generated by immunoSEQ multiplex PCR, the TCRdb table keeps only in-frame clones and is missing some. In the table there are about 55,000 clones, 70% to 80% of which are singletons. The receptor was derived from an adult with an advanced solid tumor such as melanoma, head and neck, liver or kidney cancer. This specimen was CD4+ or CD8+ T cells sorted from blood, taken in a trial of the OX40 agonist ivuxolimab.

This CDR3 reads CASSLVGQLNTEAFF. CDR3 bases: TGTGCCAGCAGCTTAGTGGGACAGCTGAACACTGAAGCTTTCTTT. The V call is TRBV11-2, the J call TRBJ1-1, with 7 nucleotides matching TRBD1. The V and J ends lost 1 base and 0 bases, in that order; junction bases with no gene match: 2. Germline CDR1 reads SGHAT; CDR2 reads FQNNGV. The CDR3 is 15 amino acids.